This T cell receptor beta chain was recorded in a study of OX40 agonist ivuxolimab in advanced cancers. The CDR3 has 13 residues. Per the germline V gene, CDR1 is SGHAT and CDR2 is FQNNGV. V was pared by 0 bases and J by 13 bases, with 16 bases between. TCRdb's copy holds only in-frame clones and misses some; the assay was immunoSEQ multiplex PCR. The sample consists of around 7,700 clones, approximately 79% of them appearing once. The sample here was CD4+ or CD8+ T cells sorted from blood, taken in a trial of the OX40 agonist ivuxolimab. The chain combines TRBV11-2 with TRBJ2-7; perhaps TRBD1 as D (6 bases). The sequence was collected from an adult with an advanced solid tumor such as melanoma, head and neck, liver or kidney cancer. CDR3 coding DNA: TGTGCCAGCAGCTTAGAGGGGGCTGAAATCCTCTACTTC. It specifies CASSLEGAEILYF.